This TCR beta chain was identified during a study of beta chain features in type 1 diabetes. Study in general: Patients did not differ from healthy donors in age, gender or cell yield. Study-wide points: When cDNA is sequenced, cells with high TCR expression could be over-represented. Shorter TCRB CDR3s, moderately but significantly so, were found in Type 1 diabetes patients in all four CD4+ subsets.

The CDR3 consists of 15 residues. CDR1 is SQVTM and CDR2 is ANQGSEA in the germline V gene. J was trimmed by 0 bases and V by 4 bases; bases with no gene match: 6. This clone was observed a few times. What it recognizes is unknown. Blood was collected once per donor into heparin, averaging approximately 110 mL. Since all of the isolated RNA was reverse transcribed, expressed TCRB transcripts were what got sequenced. Method: immunoSEQ multiplex PCR; TCRdb's copy keeps in-frame clones and lacks some. The sample has hundreds of thousands of clones, 15% seen once. Sequenced sample: naive CD4+ T cells from blood. The chain combines TRBV29-1 with TRBJ1-5; 7 bases match TRBD1. This TCR came from a man younger than 35 in good health. The CDR3 nucleotides read TGCAGCGTTGGACAGGGCTTAAATAGCAATCAGCCCCAGCATTTT. Translating gives CSVGQGLNSNQPQHF.